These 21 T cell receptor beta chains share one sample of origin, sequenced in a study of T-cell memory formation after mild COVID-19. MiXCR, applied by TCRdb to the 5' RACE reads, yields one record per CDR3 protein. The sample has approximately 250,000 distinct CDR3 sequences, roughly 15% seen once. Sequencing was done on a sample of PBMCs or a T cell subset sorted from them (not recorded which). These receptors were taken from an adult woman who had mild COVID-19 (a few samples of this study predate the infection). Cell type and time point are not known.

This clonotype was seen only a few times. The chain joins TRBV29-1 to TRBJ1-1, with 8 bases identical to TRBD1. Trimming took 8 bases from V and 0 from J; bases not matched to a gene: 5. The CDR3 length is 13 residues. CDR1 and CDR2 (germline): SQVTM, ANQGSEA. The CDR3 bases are TGCAGCACAAGACAGGGGCTGAACACTGAAGCTTTCTTT. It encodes CSTRQGLNTEAFF.

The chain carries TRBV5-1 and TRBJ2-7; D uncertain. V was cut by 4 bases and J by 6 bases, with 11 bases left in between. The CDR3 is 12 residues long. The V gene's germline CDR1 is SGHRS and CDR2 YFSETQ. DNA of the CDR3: TGCGCCAGCAGCCAATTATCGGGCGAGCAGTACTTC. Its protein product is CASSQLSGEQYF.

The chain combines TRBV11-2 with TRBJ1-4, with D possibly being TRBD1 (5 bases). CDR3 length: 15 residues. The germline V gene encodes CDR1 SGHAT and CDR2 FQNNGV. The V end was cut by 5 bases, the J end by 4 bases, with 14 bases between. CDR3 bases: TGTGCCAGCAGCCTGGAGCCAGGGCTTAATGAAAAACTGTTTTTT. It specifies CASSLEPGLNEKLFF.

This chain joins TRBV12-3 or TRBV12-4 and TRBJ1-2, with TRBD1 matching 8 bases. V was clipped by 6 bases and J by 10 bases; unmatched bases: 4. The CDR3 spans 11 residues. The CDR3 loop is CASSQDRAYTF. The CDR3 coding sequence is TGTGCCAGCAGCCAGGACAGGGCCTACACCTTC.

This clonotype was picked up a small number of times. Written as DNA, the CDR3 is TGTGCCAGCTCACCTCGCCTACAGGGGAAATTCACTGAAGCTTTCTTT. This sequence encodes CASSPRLQGKFTEAFF. The gene calls are TRBV18 and TRBJ1-1; 7 bases are shared with TRBD1. Germline lookup yields CDR1 KGHSH and CDR2 LQKENI. The CDR3 sequence is 16 residues long. Germline trimming cut 3 bases from V and 4 bases from J; bases unmatched to any gene: 11.

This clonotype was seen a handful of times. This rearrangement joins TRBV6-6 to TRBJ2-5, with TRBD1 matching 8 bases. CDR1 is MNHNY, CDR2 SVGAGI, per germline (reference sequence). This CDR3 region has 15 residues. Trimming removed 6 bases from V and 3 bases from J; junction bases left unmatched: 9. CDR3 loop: CASSPPDRGEETQYF. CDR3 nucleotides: TGTGCCAGCAGCCCTCCCGACAGGGGCGAAGAGACCCAGTACTTC.

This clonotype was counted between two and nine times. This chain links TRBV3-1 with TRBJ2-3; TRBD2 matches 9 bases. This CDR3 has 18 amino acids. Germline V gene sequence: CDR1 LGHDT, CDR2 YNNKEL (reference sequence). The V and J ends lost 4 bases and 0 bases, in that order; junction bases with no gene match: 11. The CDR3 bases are TGTGCCAGCAGCCTCCGAGGGGCGACTAGCGGTAGCACAGATACGCAGTATTTT. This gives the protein CASSLRGATSGSTDTQYF.

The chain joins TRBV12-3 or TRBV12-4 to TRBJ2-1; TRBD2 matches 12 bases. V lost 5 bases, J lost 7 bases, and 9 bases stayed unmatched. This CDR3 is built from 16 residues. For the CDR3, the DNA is TGTGCCAGCAGTCCACCGGGACTAGCGGGTAGGAATGAGCAGTTCTTC. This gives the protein CASSPPGLAGRNEQFF.

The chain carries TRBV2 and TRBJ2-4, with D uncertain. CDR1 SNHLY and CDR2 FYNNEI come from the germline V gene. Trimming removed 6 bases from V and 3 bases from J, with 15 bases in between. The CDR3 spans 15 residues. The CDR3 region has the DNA TGTGCCAGCAGGACCCTAGAAGTCGTCAAAAACATTCAGTACTTC. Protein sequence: CASRTLEVVKNIQYF.

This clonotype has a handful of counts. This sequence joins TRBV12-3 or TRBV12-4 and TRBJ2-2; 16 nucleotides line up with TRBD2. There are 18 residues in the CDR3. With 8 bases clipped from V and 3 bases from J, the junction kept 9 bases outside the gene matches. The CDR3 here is CASGWSGLAGGDTGELFF. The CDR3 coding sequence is TGTGCCAGCGGGTGGTCGGGACTAGCGGGAGGGGACACCGGGGAGCTGTTTTTT.

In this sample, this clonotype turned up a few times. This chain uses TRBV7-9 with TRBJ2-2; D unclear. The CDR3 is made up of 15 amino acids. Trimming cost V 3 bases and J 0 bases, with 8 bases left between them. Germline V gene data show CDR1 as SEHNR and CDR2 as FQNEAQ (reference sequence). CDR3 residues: CASSLAGPNTGELFF. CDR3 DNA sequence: TGTGCCAGCAGCTTGGCCGGGCCGAACACCGGGGAGCTGTTTTTT.

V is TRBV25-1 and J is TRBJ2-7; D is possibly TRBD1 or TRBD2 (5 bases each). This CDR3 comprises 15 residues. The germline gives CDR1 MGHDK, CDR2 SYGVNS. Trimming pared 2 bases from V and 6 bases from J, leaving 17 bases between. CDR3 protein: CASSEVGESRSEQYF. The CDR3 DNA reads TGTGCCAGCAGTGAAGTAGGGGAGAGTCGTTCCGAGCAGTACTTC.

The CDR3 DNA reads as TGCAGTGCTAGAGCACTCGCCAGCTACGAGCAGTACTTC. It encodes CSARALASYEQYF. This sequence joins TRBV20-1 and TRBJ2-7; no clear D. This CDR3 is built from 13 residues. V gave up 1 base and J gave up 3 bases, with 10 bases separating them. Germline V gene lookup returns CDR1 DFQATT and CDR2 SNEGSKA (reference sequence).

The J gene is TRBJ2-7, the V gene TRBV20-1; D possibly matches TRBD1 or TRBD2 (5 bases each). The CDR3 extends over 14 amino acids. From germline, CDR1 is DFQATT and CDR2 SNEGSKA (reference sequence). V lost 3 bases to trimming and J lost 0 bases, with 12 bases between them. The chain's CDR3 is CSASVGTRSYEQYF. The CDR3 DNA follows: TGCAGTGCTAGTGTAGGGACCCGCTCCTACGAGCAGTACTTC.

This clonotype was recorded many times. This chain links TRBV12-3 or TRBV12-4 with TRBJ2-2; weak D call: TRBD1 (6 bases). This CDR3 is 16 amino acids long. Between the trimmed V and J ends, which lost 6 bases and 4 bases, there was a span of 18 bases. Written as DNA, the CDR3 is TGTGCCAGCAGCAGGGGATCCTCCTCGGGCACCGGGGAGCTGTTTTTT. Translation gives CASSRGSSSGTGELFF.

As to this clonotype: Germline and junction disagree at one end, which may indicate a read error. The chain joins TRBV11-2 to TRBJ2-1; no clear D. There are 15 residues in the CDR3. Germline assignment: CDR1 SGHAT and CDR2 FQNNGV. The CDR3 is CASSIDSLSYNEQFF. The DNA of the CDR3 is TGTGCCAGCAGCATAGATTCCCTCTCCTACAATGAGCAGTTCTTC.

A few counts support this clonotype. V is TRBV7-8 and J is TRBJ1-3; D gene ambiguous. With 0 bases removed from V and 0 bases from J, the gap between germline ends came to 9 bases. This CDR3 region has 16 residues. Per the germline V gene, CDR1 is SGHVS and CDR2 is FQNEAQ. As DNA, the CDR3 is TGTGCCAGCAGCTTAGCCGGTCAGACCTCTGGAAACACCATATATTTT. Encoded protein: CASSLAGQTSGNTIYF.

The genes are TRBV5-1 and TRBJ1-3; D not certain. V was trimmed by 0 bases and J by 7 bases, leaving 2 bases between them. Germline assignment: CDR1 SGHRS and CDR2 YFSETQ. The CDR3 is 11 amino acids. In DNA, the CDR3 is TGCGCCAGCAGCTTGGATAACACCATATATTTT. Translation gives CASSLDNTIYF.

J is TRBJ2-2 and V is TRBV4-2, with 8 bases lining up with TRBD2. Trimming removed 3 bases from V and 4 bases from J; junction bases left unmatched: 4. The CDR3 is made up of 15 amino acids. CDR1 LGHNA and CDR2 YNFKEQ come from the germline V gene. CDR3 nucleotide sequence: TGTGCCAGCAGCCAGGGGACTAGTCCCACCGGGGAGCTGTTTTTT. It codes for CASSQGTSPTGELFF.

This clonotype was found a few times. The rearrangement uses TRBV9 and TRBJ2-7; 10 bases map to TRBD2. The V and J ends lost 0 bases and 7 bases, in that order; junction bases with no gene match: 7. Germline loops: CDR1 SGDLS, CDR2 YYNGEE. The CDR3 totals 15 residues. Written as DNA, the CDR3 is TGTGCCAGCAGCGTAGTCGGGACTAGCGTGCAAGAGCAGTACTTC. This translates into CASSVVGTSVQEQYF.

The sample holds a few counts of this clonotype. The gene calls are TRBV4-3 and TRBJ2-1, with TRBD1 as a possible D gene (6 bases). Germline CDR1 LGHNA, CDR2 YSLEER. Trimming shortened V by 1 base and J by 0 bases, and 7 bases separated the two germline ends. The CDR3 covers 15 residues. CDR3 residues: CASSQGGGSYNEQFF. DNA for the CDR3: TGCGCCAGCAGCCAAGGAGGGGGCTCCTACAATGAGCAGTTCTTC.